A selection of T cell receptor beta chains follows, all from one sample in a study of OX40 agonist ivuxolimab in advanced cancers. Measured with immunoSEQ multiplex PCR; TCRdb has only the in-frame clones, and not every one. This table has about 110,000 clones, just over 90% appearing once. Sequencing was performed on CD4+ or CD8+ T cells sorted from blood, taken in a trial of the OX40 agonist ivuxolimab. The receptors shown here come from an adult with an advanced solid tumor such as melanoma, head and neck, liver or kidney cancer. The CDR3 runs from the conserved cysteine through the conserved F or W. The D gene is left open where the match is weak. Clone sizes are given selectively: once, few, many, or a class where the clone is expanded.

13 | once | TRBJ1-2 | TRBV11-2 | TRBD1 | CASSPGTGYGYTF | TGTGCCAGCAGCCCAGGGACAGGGTACGGCTACACCTTC
14 | NA | TRBJ1-5 | TRBV19 | NA | CASSIAWENQPQHF | TGTGCCAGTAGTATAGCATGGGAAAATCAGCCCCAGCATTTT
16 | NA | TRBJ2-7 | TRBV15 | NA | CATSRDSASFPYEQYF | TGTGCCACCAGCAGAGATTCGGCTAGCTTCCCCTACGAGCAGTACTTC
14 | NA | TRBJ2-5 | TRBV7-6 | NA | CASSPDSVRETQYF | TGTGCCAGCAGCCCCGACAGTGTGAGGGAGACCCAGTACTTC
17 | NA | TRBJ2-4 | TRBV25-1 | NA | CASSEYVGGLAKNIQYF | TGTGCCAGCAGTGAATATGTAGGAGGTTTAGCCAAAAACATTCAGTACTTC
13 | once | TRBJ1-6 | TRBV18 | NA | CASRWGGNSPLHF | TGTGCCAGCCGCTGGGGGGGTAATTCACCCCTCCACTTT
16 | NA | TRBJ2-1 | TRBV2 | NA | CASLRSGSYSYNEQFF | TGTGCCAGCCTACGGTCCGGGTCCTACTCCTACAATGAGCAGTTCTTC
14 | NA | TRBJ1-3 | TRBV6-5 | NA | CASKGQAGGNTIYF | TGTGCCAGCAAGGGACAAGCCGGAGGAAACACCATATATTTT
14 | NA | TRBJ1-2 | TRBV7-8 | NA | CASSYRGRRTGYTF | TGTGCCAGCAGCTATCGGGGGCGCAGGACTGGCTACACCTTC
14 | few | TRBJ1-2 | TRBV5-5 | NA | CASTHEGRIYGYTF | TGTGCCAGCACGCACGAGGGACGGATCTATGGCTACACCTTC